This T cell receptor beta chain comes out of a study of T cell clones after liver transplantation. Study results and limitations: Migration into the graft, not deletion, may explain lost graft donor-reactive T cells.

Germline CDR1 reads SEHNR; CDR2 reads FQNEAQ (reference sequence). Trimming removed 5 bases at V and 4 bases at J, with 20 bases between. This CDR3 is 16 amino acids long. As concerns this clone: The antigen remains undetermined.

TCRdb keeps only in-frame clones here, not all; method: immunoSEQ multiplex PCR. Among around 78,000 clones listed, 83% were seen once. The receptor was isolated from a human patient who received a liver transplant. Some of the T cells might come from the graft donor. V usage is TRBV7-9 and J usage is TRBJ1-2; no clear D gene. The sample here was CD4+ T cells from blood, taken at the 22-month timepoint. The CDR3 loop reads CASSPSPTGLIYGYTF. Here the CDR3 DNA reads TGTGCCAGCAGCCCCTCTCCGACCGGTTTAATCTATGGCTACACCTTC.